The 3 T cell receptor beta chains below were found in one sample sequenced in a study of patients and donors after allogeneic stem cell transplantation. MiXCR was run by TCRdb on the RT-PCR reads, yielding one entry per CDR3 protein. The repertoire holds approximately 150,000 distinct CDR3 sequences, with 24% as singletons. Material for sequencing was blood, either unsorted or a sorted T cell fraction (not recorded which). The receptors derive from a human donor who was either an allogeneic HSCT recipient or a stem cell or donor lymphocyte infusion donor (not recorded which). It is not recorded whose cells these are; they may come from a transplant donor.

This clonotype has only a few counts. This CDR3 is CASSIDRTFRGNTEAFF. The CDR3 DNA is TGTGCCAGTAGTATAGACCGGACGTTCCGGGGTAACACTGAAGCTTTCTTT. This sequence joins TRBV19 and TRBJ1-1; D gene uncertain. The length of the CDR3 is 17 residues. Trimming left V 0 bases short and J 2 bases short, with 16 bases between. The germline CDR1 and CDR2 sequences are LNHDA and SQIVND (reference sequence).

In its sample, this clonotype was seen a few times. The CDR3 reads CASSSDRVSNQPQHF. Written as DNA, the CDR3 is TGTGCCAGCAGCTCCGACAGGGTTAGCAATCAGCCCCAGCATTTT. This sequence joins TRBV7-8 and TRBJ1-5, with 7 positions matching TRBD1. The ends lost 4 bases at V and 0 bases at J; junction bases unmatched: 3. The CDR3 runs 15 residues. In germline, CDR1 is SGHVS, CDR2 FQNEAQ.

The chain joins TRBV6-5 to TRBJ2-7, with TRBD1 identical over 7 bases. Trimming at V came to 4 bases and at J to 3 bases, leaving 12 bases not matched to a gene. The germline CDR1 and CDR2 sequences are MNHEY and SVGAGI. The CDR3 length is 16 residues. The DNA for the CDR3 is TGTGCCAGCAGTTCCAACAGGGGATTAGTGGACTACGAGCAGTACTTC. Translating gives CASSSNRGLVDYEQYF.